This TCR beta chain stems from a study of cytomegalovirus exposure and HLA in healthy donors. TCRdb's table, derived via immunoSEQ multiplex PCR, lists solely in-frame clones and lacks some. The table shows roughly 100,000 clones, with more than 85% occurring only once. Germline V lookup: CDR1 LNHDA, CDR2 SQIVND (reference sequence). V shed 3 bases and J 9 bases; nucleotides not matched to a gene: 5. The CDR3 has 12 amino acids. This clonotype was sampled from a woman younger than 35 in good health and CMV-seropositive. The chain recombines TRBV19 with TRBJ2-7; 7 bases match TRBD1. Sequencing was carried out using PBMCs. The CDR3, as DNA: TGTGCCAGTAGTATCACAGGGGTAGGGCAGTACTTC. Protein: CASSITGVGQYF.